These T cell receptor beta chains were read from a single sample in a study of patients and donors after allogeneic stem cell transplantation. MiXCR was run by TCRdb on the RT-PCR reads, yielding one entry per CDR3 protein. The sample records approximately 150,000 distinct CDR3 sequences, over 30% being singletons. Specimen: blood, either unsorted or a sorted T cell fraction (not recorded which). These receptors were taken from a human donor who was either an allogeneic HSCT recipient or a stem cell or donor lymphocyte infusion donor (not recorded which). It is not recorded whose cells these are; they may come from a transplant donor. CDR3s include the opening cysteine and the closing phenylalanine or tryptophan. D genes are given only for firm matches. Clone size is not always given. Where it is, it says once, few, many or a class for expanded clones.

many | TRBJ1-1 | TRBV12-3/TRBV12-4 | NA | CASSLRDTEAFF | TGTGCCAGCAGTTTGAGAGACACTGAAGCTTTCTTT
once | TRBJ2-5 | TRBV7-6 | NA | CASVIGGWVETQYF | TGTGCCAGTGTTATCGGGGGTTGGGTAGAGACCCAGTACTTC
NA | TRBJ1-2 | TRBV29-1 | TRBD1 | CSVGQGRGFYGYTF | TGCAGCGTTGGACAGGGGAGGGGCTTCTATGGCTACACCTTC
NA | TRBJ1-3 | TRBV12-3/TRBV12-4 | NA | CASRIREGGNTIYF | TGTGCCAGCAGGATCAGGGAAGGTGGAAACACCATATATTTT
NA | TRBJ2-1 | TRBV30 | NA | CAWSVEEQFF | TGTGCCTGGAGTGTAGAAGAGCAGTTCTTC
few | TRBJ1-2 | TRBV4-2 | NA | CASSQDLTGQNYGYTF | TGTGCCAGCAGCCAAGATCTGACTGGGCAGAACTATGGCTACACCTTC
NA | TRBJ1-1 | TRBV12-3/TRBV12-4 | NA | CASSYHRVTEAFF | TGTGCCAGCAGTTACCACAGGGTCACTGAAGCTTTCTTT
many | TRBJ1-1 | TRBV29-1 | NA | CSVDRVNTEAFF | TGCAGCGTTGACAGGGTAAACACTGAAGCTTTCTTT
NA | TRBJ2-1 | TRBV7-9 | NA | CASGGPAHEQFF | TGTGCCAGCGGGGGGCCGGCCCATGAGCAGTTCTTC
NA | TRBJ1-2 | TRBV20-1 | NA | CKYDSDLGGYTF | TGCAAGTATGACTCGGATCTTGGGGGCTACACCTTC
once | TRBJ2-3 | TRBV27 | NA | CASTRTSTDTQYF | TGTGCCAGCACGAGGACTTCTACAGATACGCAGTATTTT
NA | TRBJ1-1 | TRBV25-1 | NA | CASSEPTGVFTEAFF | TGTGCCAGCAGTGAACCGACGGGGGTTTTCACTGAAGCTTTCTTT
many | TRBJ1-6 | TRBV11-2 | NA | CASTLRQGTNSPLHF | TGTGCCAGCACCCTAAGGCAGGGAACTAATTCACCCCTCCACTTT
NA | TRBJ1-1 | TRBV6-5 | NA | CASSYGQGVNTEAFF | TGTGCCAGCAGTTATGGACAAGGAGTGAACACTGAAGCTTTCTTT
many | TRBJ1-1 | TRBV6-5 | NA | CASSRVFREATEAFF | TGTGCCAGCAGCCGCGTCTTTAGGGAGGCGACTGAAGCTTTCTTT
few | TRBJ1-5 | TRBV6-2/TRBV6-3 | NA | CASTPSRGALNQPQHF | TGTGCCAGCACCCCATCGAGGGGGGCTTTGAATCAGCCCCAGCATTTT
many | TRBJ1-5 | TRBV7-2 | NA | CASSLAPVEGPQHF | TGTGCCAGCAGCTTAGCGCCAGTCGAGGGGCCCCAGCATTTT
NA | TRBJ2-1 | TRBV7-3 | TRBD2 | CASSPRTSGAYNEQFF | TGTGCCAGCAGCCCAAGGACTAGCGGGGCTTACAATGAGCAGTTCTTC
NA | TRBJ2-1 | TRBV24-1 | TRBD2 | CATSDLGTSGGYEQFF | TGTGCCACCAGTGATTTAGGGACTAGCGGGGGCTATGAGCAGTTCTTC
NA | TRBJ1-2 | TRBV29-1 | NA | CSAKGEVNYGYTF | TGCAGCGCTAAGGGGGAGGTAAACTATGGCTACACCTTC
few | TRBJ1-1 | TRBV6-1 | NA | CASTQGQAAAKNTEAFF | TGTGCCAGCACCCAAGGGCAGGCGGCGGCCAAGAACACTGAAGCTTTCTTT
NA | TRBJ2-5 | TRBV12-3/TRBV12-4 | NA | CASTPGGETQYF | TGTGCCAGCACTCCCGGCGGGGAGACCCAGTACTTC
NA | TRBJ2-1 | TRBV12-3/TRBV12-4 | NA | CASATSMLQGQFF | TGTGCCAGCGCGACTAGTATGCTCCAAGGACAGTTCTTC
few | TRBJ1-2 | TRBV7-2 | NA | CASSLGGIPPYGYTF | TGTGCCAGCAGCTTAGGGGGGATACCACCCTATGGCTACACCTTC
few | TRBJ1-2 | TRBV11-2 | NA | CASSLASYYGYTF | TGTGCCAGCAGCTTAGCCTCTTACTATGGCTACACCTTC
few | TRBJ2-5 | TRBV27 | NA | CASSLYWRETQYF | TGTGCCAGCAGTTTATACTGGAGGGAGACCCAGTACTTC
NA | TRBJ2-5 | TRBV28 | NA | CASTPRGGYQETQYF | TGTGCCAGCACCCCTAGGGGGGGGTACCAAGAGACCCAGTACTTC
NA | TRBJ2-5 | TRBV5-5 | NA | CASSLVASDGETQYF | TGTGCCAGCAGCTTGGTAGCTAGCGATGGAGAGACCCAGTACTTC
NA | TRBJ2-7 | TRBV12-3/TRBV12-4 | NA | CASSFSPFYEQYF | TGTGCCAGCAGTTTTAGTCCGTTCTACGAGCAGTACTTC
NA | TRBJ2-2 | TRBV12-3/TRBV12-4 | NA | CASSWSGPLKPTGELFF | TGTGCCAGCTCTTGGTCGGGACCGCTAAAACCCACCGGGGAGCTGTTTTTT
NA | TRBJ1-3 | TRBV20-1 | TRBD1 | CSVWDRGSGNTIYF | TGCAGTGTTTGGGACAGGGGATCTGGAAACACCATATATTTT
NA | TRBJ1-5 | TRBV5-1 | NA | CASSHGTNQPQHF | TGCGCCAGCAGCCACGGGACAAATCAGCCCCAGCATTTT
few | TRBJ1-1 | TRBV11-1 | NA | CASSLSGQPTEAFF | TGTGCCAGCAGCTTGAGTGGTCAGCCCACTGAAGCTTTCTTT
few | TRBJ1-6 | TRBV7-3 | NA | CASSLTGGSSPLHF | TGTGCCAGCAGCTTAACAGGGGGTAGTTCACCCCTCCACTTT
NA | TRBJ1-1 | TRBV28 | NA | CASSRTYTEAFF | TGTGCCAGCAGCCGAACGTACACTGAAGCTTTCTTT
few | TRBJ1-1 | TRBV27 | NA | CASAGGEFTEAFF | TGTGCCTCAGCCGGCGGGGAATTCACTGAAGCTTTCTTT
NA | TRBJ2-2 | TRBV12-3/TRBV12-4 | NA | CASSSTGPTGELFF | TGTGCCAGCAGTTCTACGGGGCCCACCGGGGAGCTGTTTTTT
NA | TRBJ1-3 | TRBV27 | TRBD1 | CASSPNVRGPGNTIYF | TGTGCCAGCAGCCCAAATGTCAGGGGGCCTGGAAACACCATATATTTT
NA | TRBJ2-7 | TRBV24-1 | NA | CATSEGPTISYEQYF | TGTGCCACCAGCGAGGGACCGACGATCTCCTACGAGCAGTACTTC
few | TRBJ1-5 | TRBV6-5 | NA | CASSYSTRGQPQHF | TGTGCCAGCAGTTACTCCACCCGCGGTCAGCCCCAGCATTTT
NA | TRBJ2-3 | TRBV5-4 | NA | CASSGPGRHSTDTQYF | TGTGCCAGCAGCGGCCCGGGGCGCCACAGCACAGATACGCAGTATTTT
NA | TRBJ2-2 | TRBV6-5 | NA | CASTGGTTNTGELFF | TGTGCCAGCACAGGGGGGACAACCAACACCGGGGAGCTGTTTTTT
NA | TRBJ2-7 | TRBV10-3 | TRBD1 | CAIQQGAGEQYF | TGTGCCATCCAGCAGGGGGCTGGCGAGCAGTACTTC
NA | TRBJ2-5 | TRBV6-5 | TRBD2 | CASSMVAGGAISAQYF | TGTGCCAGCAGTATGGTAGCGGGGGGGGCGATTTCGGCCCAGTACTTC
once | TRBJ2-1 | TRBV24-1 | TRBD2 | CATSDALLERGGPIYNEQFF | TGTGCCACCAGTGATGCACTGTTGGAGCGGGGGGGCCCGATCTACAATGAGCAGTTCTTC
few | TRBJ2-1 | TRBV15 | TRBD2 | CATSRDLAGGYNEQFF | TGTGCCACCAGCAGAGATTTAGCGGGGGGCTACAATGAGCAGTTCTTC
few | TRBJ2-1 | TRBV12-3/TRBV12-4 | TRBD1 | CASSFSQGVRSYNEQFF | TGTGCCAGCAGTTTCTCACAGGGGGTCAGGTCCTACAATGAGCAGTTCTTC
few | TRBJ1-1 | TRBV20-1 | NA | CSARVNLDTMAFF | TGCAGTGCTAGAGTTAACCTCGATACGATGGCTTTCTTT
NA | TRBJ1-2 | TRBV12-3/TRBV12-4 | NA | CASRRVPANYGYTF | TGTGCCAGCAGGAGGGTGCCAGCTAACTATGGCTACACCTTC
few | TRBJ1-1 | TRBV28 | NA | CASSPFLDEAFF | TGTGCCAGCAGTCCCTTTCTAGATGAAGCTTTCTTT
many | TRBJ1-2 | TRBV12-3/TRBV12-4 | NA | CASWGRYNYGYTF | TGTGCCAGCTGGGGACGTTACAACTATGGCTACACCTTC
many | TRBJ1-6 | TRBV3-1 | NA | CASSKDSAWNSPLHF | TGTGCCAGTTCTAAAGACAGCGCATGGAATTCACCCCTCCACTTT
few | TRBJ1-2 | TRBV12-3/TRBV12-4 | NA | CASSPGYTF | TGTGCCAGCAGCCCGGGCTACACCTTC
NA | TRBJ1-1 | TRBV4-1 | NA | CASSQDTQWGTEAFF | TGCGCCAGCAGCCAAGATACTCAATGGGGAACTGAAGCTTTCTTT